This is a list of T cell receptor beta chains from one sample in a study of blood T cell repertoires in COVID-19. Data came from immunoSEQ multiplex PCR; TCRdb stores just in-frame clones and leaves some out. The sample has about 140,000 clones, more than 65% seen once; the top ten hold 7.5% to 8.5%. Sequenced sample: peripheral blood. The receptor set was obtained from a human donor in a cohort sampled during active COVID-19. Each CDR3 is given with its conserved first and last residue. A D gene is named only where the DNA matches it firmly. Some rows have no size entry. The others give once, few or many, or a class for an expanded clone.

>.|TRBJ1-1|.|TRBV7-9
CASSLVGGANTEAFF
TGTGCCAGCAGCTTGGTTGGCGGGGCAAACACTGAAGCTTTCTTT
>TRBD1|TRBJ2-7|.|TRBV14
CASSQEDRGGQYF
TGTGCCAGCAGCCAAGAAGACAGGGGTGGGCAGTACTTC
>TRBD2|TRBJ2-7|.|TRBV18
CASSPRTSGGSYEQYF
TGTGCCAGCTCCCCTCGGACTAGCGGGGGCTCCTACGAGCAGTACTTC
>.|TRBJ1-5|.|TRBV5-6
CASSLAGVLSQPQHF
TGTGCCAGCAGCTTAGCAGGGGTTCTAAGTCAGCCCCAGCATTTT
>TRBD1|TRBJ1-5|.|TRBV19
CASSFPTGGLGNQPQHF
TGTGCCAGTAGTTTTCCGACAGGGGGCCTTGGCAATCAGCCCCAGCATTTT
>.|TRBJ1-5|.|TRBV18
CASSRGTGTRENQPQHF
TGTGCCAGCTCACGAGGGACCGGGACTCGAGAAAATCAGCCCCAGCATTTT
>.|TRBJ2-4|.|TRBV7-2
CASSLLPRGNIQYF
TGTGCCAGCAGCTTACTCCCCCGGGGAAACATTCAGTACTTC
>.|TRBJ1-5|.|TRBV6-5
CASRGDGSNQPQHF
TGTGCCAGCAGAGGGGATGGGAGCAATCAGCCCCAGCATTTT
>TRBD1|TRBJ1-5|once|TRBV12-3/TRBV12-4
CASSGTGGQPQHF
TGTGCCAGCAGTGGGACAGGGGGTCAGCCCCAGCATTTT
>.|TRBJ1-2|.|TRBV27
CASSLSGGVGYTF
TGTGCCAGCAGTTTATCGGGGGGGGTTGGCTACACCTTC
>TRBD2|TRBJ2-5|.|TRBV7-2
CASSPGLAGVRGETQYF
TGTGCCAGCAGCCCGGGACTAGCGGGGGTGCGGGGAGAGACCCAGTACTTC
>.|TRBJ1-6|.|TRBV12-5
CASAVGGPGSPLHF
TGTGCTAGTGCCGTAGGGGGACCGGGTTCACCCCTCCACTTT
>TRBD1|TRBJ1-6|.|TRBV9
CASSPQTGPLGNSPLHF
TGTGCCAGCAGCCCCCAGACAGGGCCGTTAGGTAATTCACCCCTCCACTTT